This is a list of T cell receptor beta chains from one sample in a study of T cell responses to AZD1222 COVID-19 vaccine. Generated by immunoSEQ multiplex PCR, the TCRdb table keeps only in-frame clones and is missing some. The table lists fewer than 150,000 clones, roughly 90% of them singletons. Source: peripheral blood, taken 28 days after the second AZD1222 dose. The source of these receptors is an adult who received the AZD1222 COVID-19 vaccine. Both conserved end residues are part of each CDR3. A D gene is named only where the DNA matches it firmly. Size values are once, few and many counts, or a class for expanded clones, and some rows have none.

j_call,v_call,d_call,clone_size,cdr3_nt,cdr3_aa
TRBJ2-7,TRBV2,.,once,TGTGCCAGCAGTAAAGGGTCCTACGAGCAGTACTTC,CASSKGSYEQYF
TRBJ1-3,TRBV28,.,.,TGTGCCAGCAGTTTACCAGGGGCGCGAAACACCATATATTTT,CASSLPGARNTIYF
TRBJ1-4,TRBV18,.,.,TGTGCCAGCTCACCGTTGGGGGATGAAAAACTGTTTTTT,CASSPLGDEKLFF
TRBJ2-1,TRBV11-2,TRBD1,once,TGTGCCAGCAGCTCGGAGGGGGACAGGGTCCTCTTC,CASSSEGDRVLF
TRBJ2-3,TRBV19,.,.,TGTGCCAGTAGTGTCACAGATACGCAGTATTTT,CASSVTDTQYF
TRBJ2-1,TRBV2,.,.,TGTGCCAGCAGTGAAGACGGGAGCTCCTACAATGAGCAGTTCTTC,CASSEDGSSYNEQFF
TRBJ1-4,TRBV24-1,.,.,TGTGCCACCAGTGATGGAGGGAGGACTAATGAAAAACTGTTTTTT,CATSDGGRTNEKLFF
TRBJ2-7,TRBV12-3/TRBV12-4,.,.,TGTGCCAGCAGTTTAGGCCGTAGCCCCGATAACTTC,CASSLGRSPDNF
TRBJ1-5,TRBV28,.,.,TGTGCCAGCGGTGTTCAGGGACACAACACCGCTGGTCAGCCCCAGCATTTT,CASGVQGHNTAGQPQHF
TRBJ2-1,TRBV11-2,TRBD2,once,TGTGCCAGCAGCTTAACGCTAGCGGGAGGGAGGGGAGCCTACAATGAGCAGTTCTTC,CASSLTLAGGRGAYNEQFF
TRBJ1-2,TRBV7-2,.,.,TGTGCCAGCAGCATAACAGTGAACTATGGCTACACCTTC,CASSITVNYGYTF
TRBJ2-7,TRBV4-1,.,.,TGCGCCAGCAGCCAAGATGTCGGGGTTTACGAGCAGTACTTC,CASSQDVGVYEQYF
TRBJ1-2,TRBV9,.,once,TGTGCCAGCAGCGTAGTCTATAGGTATGGCTACACCTTC,CASSVVYRYGYTF
TRBJ2-7,TRBV11-2,.,.,TGTGCCAGCACCCCAACACGGTCGGGCCGCTACGAGCAGTACTTC,CASTPTRSGRYEQYF
TRBJ1-2,TRBV19,.,.,TGTGCCAGTAGTATAGACCCCGGGCAGGTCTATGGCTACACCTTC,CASSIDPGQVYGYTF
TRBJ2-1,TRBV3-1/TRBV3-2,.,.,TGTGCCAGCAGCCCCGGGAGCTCTACCTACAATGAGCAGTTCTTC,CASSPGSSTYNEQFF
TRBJ1-2,TRBV6-5,TRBD1,.,TGTGCCAGTAGACAGGGTCAATACTATGGCTACACCTTC,CASRQGQYYGYTF
TRBJ1-1,TRBV11-3,.,.,TGTGCCAGCAGTCTTGGACGGAACTCTGAAGCTTTCTTT,CASSLGRNSEAFF
TRBJ1-1,TRBV28,.,.,TGTGCCAGCAGTGTTACTAGAAGGCTCACTGAAGCTTTCTTT,CASSVTRRLTEAFF
TRBJ2-7,TRBV28,.,.,TGTGCCAGCAGTCCACCTCTCGGGGCCTACGAGCAGTACTTC,CASSPPLGAYEQYF
TRBJ1-5,TRBV6-5,.,once,TGTGCCAGCAGGGGGGGGAGCAATAGCAATCAGCCCCAGCATTTT,CASRGGSNSNQPQHF
TRBJ2-3,TRBV5-1,.,once,TGCGCCAGCAGCTTGGCCGGCGGGGCTAGCACAGATACGCAGTATTTT,CASSLAGGASTDTQYF
TRBJ1-1,TRBV19,TRBD1,.,TGTGCCAGTAGTATGACAGGGCCGGCGAACACTGAAGCTTTCTTT,CASSMTGPANTEAFF
TRBJ2-1,TRBV6-1,TRBD2,.,TGTGCCAGCACTAAAGCGGGAGCGGTTTCCTACAATGAGCAGTTCTTC,CASTKAGAVSYNEQFF
TRBJ1-2,TRBV12-3/TRBV12-4,.,.,TGTGCCAGCAGTTTAGCCAGTTATGGCTACACCTTC,CASSLASYGYTF
TRBJ2-5,TRBV7-9,TRBD2,.,TGTGCCAGCAGCTCCGTGCGGGAGCAAGAGACCCAGTACTTC,CASSSVREQETQYF
TRBJ1-2,TRBV28,.,.,TGTGCCTACGCCGGGGAGGGGGTAGATGGCTACACCTTC,CAYAGEGVDGYTF
TRBJ2-7,TRBV25-1,.,few,TGTGCCAGCAGTCCGCGGGGAGGGGGGGGCTACGAGCAGTACTTC,CASSPRGGGGYEQYF
TRBJ2-2,TRBV2,.,.,TGTGCCAGCAGGACATTGAACACCGGGGAGCTGTTTTTT,CASRTLNTGELFF
TRBJ2-7,TRBV6-6,.,.,TGTGCCAGCAGTTATGGTTCGCACACGTTCTACGAGCAGTACTTC,CASSYGSHTFYEQYF
TRBJ2-5,TRBV5-1,TRBD2,.,TGCGCCAGCAGCTTGATTAGCGGGGGTGGGGAAGAGACCCAGTACTTC,CASSLISGGGEETQYF
TRBJ2-1,TRBV19,.,.,TGTGCCAGTAGTCCAGGGGGAGGGGGGAATGAGCAGTTCTTC,CASSPGGGGNEQFF
TRBJ1-6,TRBV11-2,.,.,TGTGCCAGCAGCTTCCAGGGGTATCGGTCACCCCTCCACTTT,CASSFQGYRSPLHF
TRBJ1-3,TRBV29-1,.,.,TGCAGCGTCAGACTGGCGGGAAACACCATATATTTT,CSVRLAGNTIYF
TRBJ2-1,TRBV11-1,.,.,TGTGCCAGCAGCCCAGACAAGGGGGATGAGCAGTTCTTC,CASSPDKGDEQFF
TRBJ1-6,TRBV6-5,.,.,TGTGCCAGCAGTTACTCGGGGGGGGACTGGGGTTCACCCCTCCACTTT,CASSYSGGDWGSPLHF